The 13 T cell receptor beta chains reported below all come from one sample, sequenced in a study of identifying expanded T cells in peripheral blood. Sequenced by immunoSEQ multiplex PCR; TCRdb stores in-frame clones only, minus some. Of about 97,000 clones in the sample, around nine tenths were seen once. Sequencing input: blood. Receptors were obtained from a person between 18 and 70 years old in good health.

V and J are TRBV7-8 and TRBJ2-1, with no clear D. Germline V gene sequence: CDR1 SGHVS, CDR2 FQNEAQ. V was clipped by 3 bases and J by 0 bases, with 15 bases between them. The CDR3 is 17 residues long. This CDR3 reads CASSFQPGSVSYNEQFF. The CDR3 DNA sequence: TGTGCCAGCAGCTTTCAACCCGGTTCGGTCTCCTACAATGAGCAGTTCTTC.

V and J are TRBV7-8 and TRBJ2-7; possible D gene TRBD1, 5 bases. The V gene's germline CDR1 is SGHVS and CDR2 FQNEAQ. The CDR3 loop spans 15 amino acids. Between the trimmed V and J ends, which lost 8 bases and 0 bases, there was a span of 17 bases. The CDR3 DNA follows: TGTGCCAGCTCGCGGATGGACACCAGCTCCTACGAGCAGTACTTC. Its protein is CASSRMDTSSYEQYF.

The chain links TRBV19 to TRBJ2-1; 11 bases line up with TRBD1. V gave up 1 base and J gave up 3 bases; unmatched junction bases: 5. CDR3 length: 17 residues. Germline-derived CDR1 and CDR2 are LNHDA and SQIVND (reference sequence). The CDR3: CASSIATGTGGYNEQFF. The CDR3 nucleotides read TGTGCCAGTAGTATAGCTACCGGGACAGGGGGCTACAATGAGCAGTTCTTC.

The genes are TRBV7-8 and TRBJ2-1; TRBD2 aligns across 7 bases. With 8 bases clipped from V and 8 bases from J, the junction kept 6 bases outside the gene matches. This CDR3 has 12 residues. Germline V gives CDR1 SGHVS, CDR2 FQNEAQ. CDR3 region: CASSDAGDEQFF. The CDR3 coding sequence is TGTGCCAGCTCCGATGCGGGGGATGAGCAGTTCTTC.

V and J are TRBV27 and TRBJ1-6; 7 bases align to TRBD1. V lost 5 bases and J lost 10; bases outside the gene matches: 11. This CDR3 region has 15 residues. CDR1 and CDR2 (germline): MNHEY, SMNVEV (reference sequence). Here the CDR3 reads CASSKPGQHRSPLHF. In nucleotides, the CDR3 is TGTGCCAGCAGTAAACCGGGACAGCACAGGTCACCCCTCCACTTT.

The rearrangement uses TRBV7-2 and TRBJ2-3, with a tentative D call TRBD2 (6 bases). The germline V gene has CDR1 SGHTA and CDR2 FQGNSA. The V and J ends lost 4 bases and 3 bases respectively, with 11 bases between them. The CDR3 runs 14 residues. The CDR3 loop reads CASSSLAVTDTQYF. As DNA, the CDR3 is TGTGCCAGCAGCTCCTTAGCGGTAACAGATACGCAGTATTTT.

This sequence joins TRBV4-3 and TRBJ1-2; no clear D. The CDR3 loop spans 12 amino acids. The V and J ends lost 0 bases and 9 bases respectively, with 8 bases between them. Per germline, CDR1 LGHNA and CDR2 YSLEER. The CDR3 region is CASSQERSSYTF. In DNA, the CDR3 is TGCGCCAGCAGCCAAGAACGATCGAGCTACACCTTC.

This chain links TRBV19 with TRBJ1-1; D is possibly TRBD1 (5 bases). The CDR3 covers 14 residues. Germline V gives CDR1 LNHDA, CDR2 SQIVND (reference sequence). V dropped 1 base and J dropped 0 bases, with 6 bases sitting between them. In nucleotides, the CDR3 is TGTGCCAGTAGTATAGTGGGGGTGAACACTGAAGCTTTCTTT. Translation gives CASSIVGVNTEAFF.

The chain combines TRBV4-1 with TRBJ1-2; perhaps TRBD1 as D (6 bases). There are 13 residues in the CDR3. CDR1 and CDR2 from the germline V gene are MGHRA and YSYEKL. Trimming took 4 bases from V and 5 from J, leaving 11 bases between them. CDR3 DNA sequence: TGCGCCAGCAGCCCCGTAGGACAGTATGGCTACACCTTC. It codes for CASSPVGQYGYTF.

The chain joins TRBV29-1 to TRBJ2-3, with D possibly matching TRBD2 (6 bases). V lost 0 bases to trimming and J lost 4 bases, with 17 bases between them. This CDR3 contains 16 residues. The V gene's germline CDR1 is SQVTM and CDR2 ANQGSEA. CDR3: CSVEDHWLEGPDTQYF. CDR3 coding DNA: TGCAGCGTTGAAGATCATTGGTTGGAGGGTCCAGATACGCAGTATTTT.

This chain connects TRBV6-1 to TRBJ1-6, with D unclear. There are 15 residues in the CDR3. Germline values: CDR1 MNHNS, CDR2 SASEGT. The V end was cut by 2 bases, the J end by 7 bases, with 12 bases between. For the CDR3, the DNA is TGTGCCAGCAGTGAATCTTTAGCCCGCAATTCACCCCTCCACTTT. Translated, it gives CASSESLARNSPLHF.

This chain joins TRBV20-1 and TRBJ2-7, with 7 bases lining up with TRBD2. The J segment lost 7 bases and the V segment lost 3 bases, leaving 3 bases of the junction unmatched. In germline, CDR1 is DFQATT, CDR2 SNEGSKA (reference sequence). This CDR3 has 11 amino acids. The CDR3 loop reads CSASPGGEQYF. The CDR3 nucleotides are TGCAGTGCTAGTCCCGGGGGGGAGCAGTACTTC.

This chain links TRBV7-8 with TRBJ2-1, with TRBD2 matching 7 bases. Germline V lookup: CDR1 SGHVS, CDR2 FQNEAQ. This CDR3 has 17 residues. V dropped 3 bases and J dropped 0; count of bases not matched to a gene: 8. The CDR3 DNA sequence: TGTGCCAGCAGCTTGGGACGAGCGGGGCTCTCCTACAATGAGCAGTTCTTC. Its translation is CASSLGRAGLSYNEQFF.